These T cell receptor beta chains were read from a single sample in a study of blood T cell repertoires in COVID-19. The repertoire was sequenced with immunoSEQ multiplex PCR; TCRdb's copy has only in-frame clones and lacks some. In the table there are approximately 29,000 clones, roughly 87% of which are singletons. Material for sequencing was peripheral blood. The receptor set was obtained from a woman in her sixties with active COVID-19. Each CDR3 is given with its conserved first and last residue. D genes are given only for firm matches. Not all rows give a size; the values are once, few, many and, for expanded clones, a class.

clone_size j_call d_call v_call cdr3_nt cdr3_aa
. TRBJ1-1 TRBD1 TRBV3-1/TRBV3-2 TGTGCCAGCAGCCGGGGACAGGGGAGGGGCACTGAAGCTTTCTTT CASSRGQGRGTEAFF
. TRBJ2-3 TRBD2 TRBV2 TGTGCCAGCAGTGAAGACCTAGCGGGGAGACCTGGGGATACGCAGTATTTT CASSEDLAGRPGDTQYF
. TRBJ1-1 . TRBV6-4 TGTGCCAGCAGTGAGGGGGGGCGGAACACTGAAGCTTTCTTT CASSEGGRNTEAFF
few TRBJ2-5 TRBD2 TRBV4-1 TGCGCCAGTTCTAGCGGGGGAGTAGAGACCCAGTACTTC CASSSGGVETQYF
. TRBJ2-5 TRBD1 TRBV30 TGTGCCTGGAAGGGGGCGATCGAGACCCAGTACTTC CAWKGAIETQYF
. TRBJ1-2 . TRBV7-9 TGTGCCAGCAGCTTAGGGGTAGGGGATGGCTACACCTTC CASSLGVGDGYTF
. TRBJ2-7 TRBD2 TRBV11-2 TGTGCCAGCAGCCAACCTCGACTAGCCGATTACGAGCAGTACTTC CASSQPRLADYEQYF
. TRBJ2-1 TRBD2 TRBV29-1 TGCAGCATTTTAGCGGGAGGGGGTAATGAGCAGTTCTTC CSILAGGGNEQFF
. TRBJ1-6 . TRBV28 TGTGCCAGCAGTTTCGCGCGGGGTTCACCCCTCCACTTT CASSFARGSPLHF
. TRBJ1-2 TRBD1 TRBV9 TGTGCCAGCAGCGTAGATCGAATTAACAGGGGGCAAGGCGGCTACACCTTC CASSVDRINRGQGGYTF
few TRBJ1-2 . TRBV6-5 TGTGCCAGCAGAGGGGCACCGCTCGGTGGCTACACCTTC CASRGAPLGGYTF
. TRBJ1-1 TRBD1 TRBV5-1 TGCGCCAGCAGCTCCGGGACAGGGAACACTGAAGCTTTCTTT CASSSGTGNTEAFF
. TRBJ2-5 TRBD2 TRBV3-1/TRBV3-2 TGTGCCAGCAGCCAAGCTGGCGCCGGGAGGGCTCGAGGGACCCAGTACTTC CASSQAGAGRARGTQYF
. TRBJ2-1 TRBD1 TRBV15 TGTGCCACCAGCAGAGAAGGACAGGGGGCGGATGAGCAGTTCTTC CATSREGQGADEQFF
once TRBJ1-2 . TRBV5-4 TGTGCCAGCAGCTTGGTTCGGGACTATGGCTACACCTTC CASSLVRDYGYTF
. TRBJ1-2 . TRBV6-5 TGTGCCAGCAGTTACTTACAGGGAGATAAGGGCTACACCTTC CASSYLQGDKGYTF
. TRBJ1-5 . TRBV6-6 TGTGCCAGCAGTTACGACCGGGTCCTTAATCAGCCCCAGCATTTT CASSYDRVLNQPQHF
few TRBJ2-1 . TRBV7-8 TGTGCCAGCAGCTTAGGTCTAGCGTCCCATGAGCAGTTCTTC CASSLGLASHEQFF
once TRBJ1-5 . TRBV5-6 TGTGCCAGCAGCTTGGGTTCCGATCAGCCCCAGCATTTT CASSLGSDQPQHF
. TRBJ1-1 . TRBV3-1/TRBV3-2 TGTGCCAGCAGCCAAGATGGGGGGGGAGACACTGAAGCTTTCTTT CASSQDGGGDTEAFF
. TRBJ1-2 . TRBV7-9 TGTGCCAGCAGCTTAGATTTCGGGGGCTACACCTTC CASSLDFGGYTF
. TRBJ2-2 . TRBV18 TGTGCCAGCTCACATACACAGGGACGCGGGGAGCTGTTTTTT CASSHTQGRGELFF
. TRBJ1-3 . TRBV6-5 TGTGCCAGCAGGTTAGACGGGACTGGAAACACCATATATTTT CASRLDGTGNTIYF
. TRBJ2-1 . TRBV5-1 TGCGCCAGCAGCTCAGCGGGCGATGAGCAGTTCTTC CASSSAGDEQFF
. TRBJ1-1 TRBD1 TRBV7-9 TGTGCCAGCAGCCACGGACAGGGGAACACTGAAGCTTTCTTT CASSHGQGNTEAFF
. TRBJ1-3 . TRBV21-1 TGTGCCAGCCAAAGAGGTGGGGCGAGGTCTGGAAACACCATATATTTT CASQRGGARSGNTIYF
. TRBJ1-5 . TRBV3-1/TRBV3-2 TGTGCCAGCAGCCAAGATACCGGGGTCCAGCCCCAGCATTTT CASSQDTGVQPQHF
. TRBJ1-1 . TRBV9 TGTGCCAGCAGCCCTTCGGGGGTTTTGGACACTGAAGCTTTCTTT CASSPSGVLDTEAFF
few TRBJ1-2 TRBD1 TRBV3-1/TRBV3-2 TGTGCCAGCAGTAAACAGGGGTTAGGAGGCTACACCTTC CASSKQGLGGYTF
. TRBJ2-7 TRBD1 TRBV30 TGTGCCTGCAGGGGGAGTGGGCCCTACGAGCAGTACTTC CACRGSGPYEQYF
. TRBJ2-1 TRBD2 TRBV13 TGTGCCAGCAGCCTTGGCCCCCCGGGACTAGCTTACAATGAGCAGTTCTTC CASSLGPPGLAYNEQFF
. TRBJ2-2 TRBD1 TRBV29-1 TGCAGCGTCAAACCCGGGACAGGGGTCTCCGGGGAGCTGTTTTTT CSVKPGTGVSGELFF
. TRBJ1-1 . TRBV5-6 TGTGCCAGCAGCTTGTACGGAGGAATCATGAACACTGAAGCTTTCTTT CASSLYGGIMNTEAFF
. TRBJ2-3 . TRBV6-6 TGTGCCAGCAGTTACTCTGGGGAGCCGCAGTATTTT CASSYSGEPQYF
. TRBJ1-2 . TRBV24-1 TGTGCCACCAGTGCAGGAGGGACGATGGGCTACACCTTC CATSAGGTMGYTF
. TRBJ2-5 . TRBV4-1 TGCGCCAGCAGCCAAGAAAGTTCTGGCGAGACCCAGTACTTC CASSQESSGETQYF
. TRBJ1-5 TRBD1 TRBV6-1 TGTGCCAGCAGTGAAACAGGGGGGAGCCAAACGACCCAGCATTTT CASSETGGSQTTQHF
few TRBJ1-5 . TRBV14 TGTGCCAGCAGCCAGGCTTTTAATCAGCCCCAGCATTTT CASSQAFNQPQHF
once TRBJ2-5 TRBD2 TRBV4-2 TGTGCCAGCAGCCCCTCGACTAGCGGGAGGCAAGAGACCCAGTACTTC CASSPSTSGRQETQYF
. TRBJ1-1 TRBD1 TRBV6-5 TGTGCCAGCACCCTAGGGACAGGGGGCACTGAAGCTTTCTTT CASTLGTGGTEAFF
. TRBJ2-5 TRBD2 TRBV5-1 TGCGCCAGCAGCTTGATCGCGGGAGGACCCCAAGAGACCCAGTACTTC CASSLIAGGPQETQYF
. TRBJ1-1 . TRBV6-5 TGTGCCAGCACTAGGGTGGACATGAACACTGAAGCTTTCTTT CASTRVDMNTEAFF
once TRBJ1-1 . TRBV10-3 TGTGCCATCAGTGAGTCGGGGCAGTACACTGAAGCTTTCTTT CAISESGQYTEAFF
. TRBJ1-2 . TRBV7-3 TGTGCCAGCAGCTTATCCCAGGGTCGGTCCTATGGCTACACCTTC CASSLSQGRSYGYTF
. TRBJ2-1 TRBD2 TRBV5-1 TGCGCCAGCAGCCTTAGCGGGGGGGAAAACAATGAGCAGTTCTTC CASSLSGGENNEQFF
. TRBJ2-2 . TRBV7-7 TGTGCCAGCAGCCCCACAGGGTCCGGGGAGCTGTTTTTT CASSPTGSGELFF
. TRBJ2-1 . TRBV5-1 TGCGCCAGCAGCCGAACAGACAATGAGCAGTTCTTC CASSRTDNEQFF
. TRBJ2-4 TRBD2 TRBV19 TGTGCCAGTAGTATACGAGTCCAGCGGGGGGGAAACATTCAGTACTTC CASSIRVQRGGNIQYF
few TRBJ2-2 TRBD1 TRBV9 TGTGCCAGCAGCGTAAACAGGGGGTCGGGCACCGGGGAGCTGTTTTTT CASSVNRGSGTGELFF
. TRBJ2-3 TRBD1 TRBV5-6 TGTGCCAGCAGCTTGGCGAACCGGGACAGACTTACAGATACGCAGTATTTT CASSLANRDRLTDTQYF
. TRBJ2-4 . TRBV18 TGTGCCAGCTCACTCGTGACAGGCCGGGCGACCAAAAACATTCAGTACTTC CASSLVTGRATKNIQYF
. TRBJ2-7 TRBD1 TRBV7-8 TGTGCCAGCAGCTTAGTGGCGGGACAGGGCCGCTACGAGCAGTACTTC CASSLVAGQGRYEQYF
few TRBJ1-6 . TRBV7-9 TGTGCCAGCAGCCTCGGCGGGGCAGAAAATTCACCCCTCCACTTT CASSLGGAENSPLHF
. TRBJ1-6 . TRBV7-2 TGTGCCAGCAGCTCACAGGGAGGGAATTCACCCCTCCACTTT CASSSQGGNSPLHF
. TRBJ2-3 TRBD2 TRBV4-2 TGTGCCAGCAGCCAAGCGACTAGCGGGGGGCCCACAGATACGCAGTATTTT CASSQATSGGPTDTQYF
. TRBJ1-2 . TRBV30 TGTGCCTGGAGTGGCGCCTATGGCTACACCTTC CAWSGAYGYTF